This paragraph covers one TCR beta chain sequence. Its specificity is unknown. The data derive from a study of T cells in Graves' hyperthyroidism and ophthalmopathy. Study overall: It was at initial diagnosis, before any treatment, that peripheral blood was collected. Whole-study findings and limits: Before onset, ophthalmopathy was predicted by the model a median around 6 months earlier.

RNA transcripts served as the template for amplifying TCR beta CDR3 regions. The HTBI primer set drove a first-round RT-PCR of the TCR CDR3. TCRdb called the multiplex PCR reads again in MiXCR, with one record for every CDR3 protein. This repertoire shows roughly 290,000 distinct CDR3 sequences, approximately 13% found once; its top ten account for approximately 7.9%. This CDR3 has 14 residues. V was clipped by 4 bases and J by 3 bases, with 16 bases between them. The germline CDR1 and CDR2 sequences are DFQATT and SNEGSKA (reference sequence). Patients with uncontrolled infections, other autoimmune diseases, pregnancy or lactation were excluded. Extraction of PBMCs used around 9.6 ml of fresh peripheral blood.

The clonotype originates from a woman in her thirties or forties with Graves' hyperthyroidism. The V call is TRBV20-1, the J call TRBJ2-7; D gene ambiguous. The specimen sequenced was blood. The CDR3 DNA reads TGCAGTGCTACGAAAAGGGAATCCTTCTACGAGCAGTACTTC. It translates to CSATKRESFYEQYF.